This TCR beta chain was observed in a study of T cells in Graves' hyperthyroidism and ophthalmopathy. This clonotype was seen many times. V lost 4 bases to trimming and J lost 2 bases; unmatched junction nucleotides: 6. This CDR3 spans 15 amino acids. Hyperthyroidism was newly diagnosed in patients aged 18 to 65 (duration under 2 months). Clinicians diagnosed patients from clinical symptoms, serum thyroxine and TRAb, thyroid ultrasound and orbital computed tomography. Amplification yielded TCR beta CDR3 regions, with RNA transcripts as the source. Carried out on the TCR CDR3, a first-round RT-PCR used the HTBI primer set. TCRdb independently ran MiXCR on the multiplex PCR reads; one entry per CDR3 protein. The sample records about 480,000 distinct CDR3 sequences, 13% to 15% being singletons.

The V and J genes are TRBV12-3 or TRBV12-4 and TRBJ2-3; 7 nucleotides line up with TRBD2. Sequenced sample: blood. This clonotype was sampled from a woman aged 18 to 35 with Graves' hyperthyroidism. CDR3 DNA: TGTGCCAGCAGTTCCAGCCGACTAGCCACAGATACGCAGTATTTT. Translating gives CASSSSRLATDTQYF.